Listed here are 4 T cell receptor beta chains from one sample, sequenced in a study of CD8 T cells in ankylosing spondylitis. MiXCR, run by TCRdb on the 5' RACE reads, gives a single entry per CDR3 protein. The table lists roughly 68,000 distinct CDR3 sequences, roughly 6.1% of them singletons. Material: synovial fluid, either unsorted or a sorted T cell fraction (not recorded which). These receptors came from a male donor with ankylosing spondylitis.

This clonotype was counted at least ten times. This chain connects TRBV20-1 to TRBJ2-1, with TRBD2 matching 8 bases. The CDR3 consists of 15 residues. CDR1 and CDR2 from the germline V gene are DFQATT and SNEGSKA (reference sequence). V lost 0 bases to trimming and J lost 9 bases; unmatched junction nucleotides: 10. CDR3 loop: CSARDGQRERSEQFF. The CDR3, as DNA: TGCAGTGCTAGAGATGGCCAGCGGGAGAGGAGTGAGCAGTTCTTC.

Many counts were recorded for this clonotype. CDR3 in amino acids: CASSQGRQGPYEQYF. The CDR3 coding sequence is TGTGCCAGCAGCCAAGGTAGGCAGGGTCCCTACGAGCAGTACTTC. J is TRBJ2-7 and V is TRBV3-1, with a weak D call TRBD1 (5 bases). The germline CDR1 and CDR2 sequences are LGHDT and YNNKEL (reference sequence). The germline V and J ends were trimmed by 1 base and 2 bases, with 12 bases remaining between them. This CDR3 comprises 15 residues.

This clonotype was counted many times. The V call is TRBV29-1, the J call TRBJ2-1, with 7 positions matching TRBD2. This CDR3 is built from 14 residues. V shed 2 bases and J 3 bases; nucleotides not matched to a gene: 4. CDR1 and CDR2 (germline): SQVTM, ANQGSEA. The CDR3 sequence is CSVERDYSYNEQFF. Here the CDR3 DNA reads TGCAGCGTTGAACGGGACTACAGCTACAATGAGCAGTTCTTC.

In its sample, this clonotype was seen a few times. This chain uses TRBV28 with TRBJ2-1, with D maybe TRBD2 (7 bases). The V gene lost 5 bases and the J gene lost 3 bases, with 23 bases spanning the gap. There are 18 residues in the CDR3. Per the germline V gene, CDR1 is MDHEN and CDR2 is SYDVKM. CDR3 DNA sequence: TGTGCCAGCAGTCCCAGAGGGGGGGCCATACTTGACTACAATGAGCAGTTCTTC. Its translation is CASSPRGGAILDYNEQFF.